This TCR beta chain emerged from a study of T cell repertoires in cytomegalovirus infection. About the research overall: An indication of both CMV infection and matching HLA type came from public TCR beta signatures.

TCRdb called the reads again in MiXCR, with one record for every CDR3 protein. The data contain roughly 230,000 distinct CDR3 sequences, roughly 20% of them singletons. Turning to this clonotype: Given a much more abundant clone one base away, this may be a read error.

The CDR3 length is 13 residues. CDR1 and CDR2 (germline): SGHAT, FQNNGV. Sequenced input: CD8+ T cells from PBMCs. This sequence joins TRBV11-2 and TRBJ1-5; D not certain. The sequence derives from a human donor in good health (CMV status not recorded). Some clones in this sample may be carry-over from other donors' samples. The DNA for the CDR3 is TGTGCCAGCAGCAGTGGATACAATCAGCCCCAGCAATTT. This sequence encodes CASSSGYNQPQQF.